This TCR beta chain was documented in a study of cytomegalovirus exposure and HLA in healthy donors. Trimming took 4 bases from V and 8 from J, leaving 24 bases between them. The CDR3 spans 16 residues. Germline CDR1 and CDR2: SGHDT and YYEEEE. The PCR made use of 60 Vbeta and 13 Jbeta primers. The table came from immunoSEQ multiplex PCR; TCRdb's copy has only in-frame clones and leaves some out. The table includes 100,000 to 150,000 clones, 79% detected once. This chain uses TRBV5-6 with TRBJ1-2; weak D call: TRBD1 (5 bases). This TCR came from a male donor in good health and CMV-seronegative. The sample comprised PBMCs. CDR3 sequence (DNA): TGTGCCAGCAGCCCAGACATAAGCCTATTAAAGGGGGGCTACACCTTC. Translation: CASSPDISLLKGGYTF. Variable domain in full (rest from reference TRBV5-6 and TRBJ1-2): DAGVTQSPTHLIKTRGQQVTLRCSPKSGHDTVSWYQQALGQGPQFIFQYYEEEERQRGNFPDRFSGHQFPNYSSELNVNALLLGDSALYLCASSPDISLLKGGYTFGSGTRLTVV.